Listed here is a single T cell receptor beta chain. Antigen: not known. This sample was taken from a study of neurological immune-mediated disorders. Points from the study as a whole: CDR3 amino acid sequences found in expanded clones were never shared across subjects, suggesting private repertoires in all groups.

The starting material, 2 million PBMCs stored at -80 C, gave rise to the unsorted libraries. The authors produced cDNA by 5'RACE using 10-nucleotide random UMIs. TCRdb ran MiXCR on the 5' RACE reads and lists one entry per CDR3 protein. The sample has around 68,000 distinct CDR3 sequences, around 4% seen once. The TCR was taken from a man aged 50 or older with multiple sclerosis. Sample: PBMCs.

CDR3 coding DNA: TGCGCCAGCAGCTTGGAAGACAGGGGGGCCGGTGAAGCTTTCTTT. This translates into CASSLEDRGAGEAFF. J is TRBJ1-1 and V is TRBV5-1, with 9 bases matching TRBD1. The J segment lost 7 bases and the V segment lost 0 bases, leaving 7 bases of the junction unmatched. Germline lookup yields CDR1 SGHRS and CDR2 YFSETQ. This CDR3 spans 15 amino acids.